This is a list of T cell receptor beta chains from one sample in a study of shared clonotypes between healthy human individuals. The table came from immunoSEQ multiplex PCR; TCRdb's copy has only in-frame clones and leaves some out. Of hundreds of thousands of clones in the sample, 95% to 97% were seen once. The sequencing input was naive CD8+ T cells sorted from blood. The receptor set was obtained from a woman in her twenties or thirties in good health. Each CDR3 is given without its conserved first and last residue.

CDR3aa: ASHLASGRGNEQF
v_gene: TRBV19
j_gene: TRBJ2-1

CDR3aa: ASSQDQGGVGGELF
v_gene: TRBV4-1
j_gene: TRBJ2-2

CDR3aa: ASSQEVAGGSYEQY
v_gene: TRBV4-3
j_gene: TRBJ2-7

CDR3aa: ASSQVPTGEGYNEQF
v_gene: TRBV4-1
j_gene: TRBJ2-1

CDR3aa: ASSTANTGELF
v_gene: TRBV28
j_gene: TRBJ2-2

CDR3aa: ARDAGPIEGNTEAF
v_gene: TRBV5-1
j_gene: TRBJ1-1

CDR3aa: ARGYRTSGSGYNEQF
v_gene: TRBV5-8
j_gene: TRBJ2-1

CDR3aa: ASSARDILKSNQPQH
v_gene: TRBV2
j_gene: TRBJ1-5

CDR3aa: ASSVDGREETQY
v_gene: TRBV9
j_gene: TRBJ2-5

CDR3aa: ASRAGTSGRDEQY
v_gene: TRBV5-4
j_gene: TRBJ2-7

CDR3aa: ASSLRYRTGGEDYGYT
v_gene: TRBV28
j_gene: TRBJ1-2

CDR3aa: ASSLLAGVGTDTQY
v_gene: TRBV28
j_gene: TRBJ2-3

CDR3aa: ASSQEGGAAGELF
v_gene: TRBV4-1
j_gene: TRBJ2-2

CDR3aa: ASSLVSEDYEQY
v_gene: TRBV5-1
j_gene: TRBJ2-7

CDR3aa: ASGGVMNTEAF
v_gene: TRBV19
j_gene: TRBJ1-1

CDR3aa: ASTSGSSYNEQF
v_gene: TRBV27
j_gene: TRBJ2-1

CDR3aa: ASSERTSGSWNEQF
v_gene: TRBV13
j_gene: TRBJ2-1

CDR3aa: ASSLNSYNEQF
v_gene: TRBV7-8
j_gene: TRBJ2-1

CDR3aa: ASSSRTSGRINEQY
v_gene: TRBV7-9
j_gene: TRBJ2-7

CDR3aa: ASSQTGASSYEQY
v_gene: TRBV19
j_gene: TRBJ2-7

CDR3aa: ASSMGHKNIQY
v_gene: TRBV19
j_gene: TRBJ2-4

CDR3aa: ASSQSRSDEQY
v_gene: TRBV4-1
j_gene: TRBJ2-7

CDR3aa: SVGATGNYEQY
v_gene: TRBV29-1
j_gene: TRBJ2-7

CDR3aa: ASSQDLGVNTEAF
v_gene: TRBV14
j_gene: TRBJ1-1

CDR3aa: ASSLLGLASETQY
v_gene: TRBV4-1
j_gene: TRBJ2-5

CDR3aa: ASSLVRGRIRAEAF
v_gene: TRBV5-6
j_gene: TRBJ1-1

CDR3aa: ASSYPNNEQF
v_gene: TRBV28
j_gene: TRBJ2-1

CDR3aa: ASSSWGGTSNYGYT
v_gene: TRBV28
j_gene: TRBJ1-2

CDR3aa: ASSVAFGTPLDTQY
v_gene: TRBV9
j_gene: TRBJ2-3

CDR3aa: ASSVGLADTDTQY
v_gene: TRBV9
j_gene: TRBJ2-3

CDR3aa: ASSGGLPSSYNEQF
v_gene: TRBV5-1
j_gene: TRBJ2-1

CDR3aa: ASRRDTSYEQY
v_gene: TRBV6-5
j_gene: TRBJ2-7

CDR3aa: ASSLGGIEQY
v_gene: TRBV5-6
j_gene: TRBJ2-7

CDR3aa: ASSLDGPEAF
v_gene: TRBV11-2
j_gene: TRBJ1-1

CDR3aa: ASSLYNEQF
v_gene: TRBV6-5
j_gene: TRBJ2-1

CDR3aa: ASSAPNAGSGGYT
v_gene: TRBV9
j_gene: TRBJ1-2

CDR3aa: ASLGQGATGYT
v_gene: TRBV2
j_gene: TRBJ1-2

CDR3aa: ASSLWRQKETQY
v_gene: TRBV11-2
j_gene: TRBJ2-5

CDR3aa: ASSATVTGANYEQY
v_gene: TRBV10-1
j_gene: TRBJ2-7

CDR3aa: ASTPIGTENYEQY
v_gene: TRBV28
j_gene: TRBJ2-7

CDR3aa: ASSLLTGELF
v_gene: TRBV6-5
j_gene: TRBJ2-2

CDR3aa: ASSLGQTYEQY
v_gene: TRBV4-2
j_gene: TRBJ2-7

CDR3aa: ASSQDLTSGIYNEQF
v_gene: TRBV4-2
j_gene: TRBJ2-1

CDR3aa: SASLSYGYT
v_gene: TRBV20-1
j_gene: TRBJ1-2

CDR3aa: ASSSTGPLKF
v_gene: TRBV6-1
j_gene: TRBJ2-1

CDR3aa: ASSIGFWNEQF
v_gene: TRBV19
j_gene: TRBJ2-1

CDR3aa: ASSLVGGSQNEQF
v_gene: TRBV7-2
j_gene: TRBJ2-1

CDR3aa: ASSQGPGTGGTGEQY
v_gene: TRBV4-1
j_gene: TRBJ2-7

CDR3aa: ASRRQGTILYNEQF
v_gene: TRBV5-5
j_gene: TRBJ2-1

CDR3aa: ASSYSIQDTQY
v_gene: TRBV6-5
j_gene: TRBJ2-3

CDR3aa: ASSSGLADSYEQY
v_gene: TRBV7-9
j_gene: TRBJ2-7

CDR3aa: ASSLSRDSTYEQY
v_gene: TRBV27
j_gene: TRBJ2-7

CDR3aa: ASRTGGGHEQY
v_gene: TRBV27
j_gene: TRBJ2-7

CDR3aa: ASSLRVSSYEQY
v_gene: TRBV13
j_gene: TRBJ2-7

CDR3aa: ASSLDRGLEQF
v_gene: TRBV5-4
j_gene: TRBJ2-1